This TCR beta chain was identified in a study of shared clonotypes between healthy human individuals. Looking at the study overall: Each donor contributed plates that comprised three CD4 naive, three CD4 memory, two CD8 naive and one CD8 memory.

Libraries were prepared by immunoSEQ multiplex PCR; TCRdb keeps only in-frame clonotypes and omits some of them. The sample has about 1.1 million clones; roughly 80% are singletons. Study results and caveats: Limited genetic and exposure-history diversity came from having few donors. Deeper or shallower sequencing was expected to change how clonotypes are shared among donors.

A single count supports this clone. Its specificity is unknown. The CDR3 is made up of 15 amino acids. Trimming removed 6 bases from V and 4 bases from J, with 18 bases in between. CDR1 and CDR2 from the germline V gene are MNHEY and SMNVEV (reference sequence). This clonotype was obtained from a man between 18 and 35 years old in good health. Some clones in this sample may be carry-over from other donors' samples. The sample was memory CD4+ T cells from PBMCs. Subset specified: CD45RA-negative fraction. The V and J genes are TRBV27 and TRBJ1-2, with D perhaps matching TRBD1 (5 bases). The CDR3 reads CASSPHDRGTYGYTF. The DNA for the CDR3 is TGTGCCAGCAGCCCCCACGATAGGGGCACCTATGGCTACACCTTC.